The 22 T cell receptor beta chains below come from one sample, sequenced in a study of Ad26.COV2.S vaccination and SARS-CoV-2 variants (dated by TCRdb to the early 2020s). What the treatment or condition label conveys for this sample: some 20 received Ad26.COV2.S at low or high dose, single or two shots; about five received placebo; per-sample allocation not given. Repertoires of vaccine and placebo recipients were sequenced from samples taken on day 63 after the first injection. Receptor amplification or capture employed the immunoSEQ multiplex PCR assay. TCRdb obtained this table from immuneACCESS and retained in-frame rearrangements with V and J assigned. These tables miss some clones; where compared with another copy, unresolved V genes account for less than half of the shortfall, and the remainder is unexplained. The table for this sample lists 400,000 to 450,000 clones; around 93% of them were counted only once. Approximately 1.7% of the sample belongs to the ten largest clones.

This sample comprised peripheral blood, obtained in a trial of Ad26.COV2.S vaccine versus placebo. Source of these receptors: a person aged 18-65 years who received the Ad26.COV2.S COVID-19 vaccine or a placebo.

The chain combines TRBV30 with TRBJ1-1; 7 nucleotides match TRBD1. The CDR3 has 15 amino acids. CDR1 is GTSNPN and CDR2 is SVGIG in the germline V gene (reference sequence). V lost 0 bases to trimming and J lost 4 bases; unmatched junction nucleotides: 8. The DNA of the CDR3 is TGTGCCTGGAGTGTATTAGGGGGCTTTGGCACTGAAGCTTTCTTT. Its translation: CAWSVLGGFGTEAFF.

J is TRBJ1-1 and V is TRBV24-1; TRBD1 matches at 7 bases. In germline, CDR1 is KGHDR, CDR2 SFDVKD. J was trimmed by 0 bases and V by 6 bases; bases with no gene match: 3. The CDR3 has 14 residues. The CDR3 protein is CATSPGGMNTEAFF. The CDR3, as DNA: TGTGCCACCAGTCCAGGGGGAATGAACACTGAAGCTTTCTTT.

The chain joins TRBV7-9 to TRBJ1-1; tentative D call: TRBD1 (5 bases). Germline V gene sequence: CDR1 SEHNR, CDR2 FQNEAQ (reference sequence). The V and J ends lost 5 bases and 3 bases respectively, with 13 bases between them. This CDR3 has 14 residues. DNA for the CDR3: TGTGCCAGCAGCCCATCGGCGGGGGACACTGAAGCTTTCTTT. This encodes CASSPSAGDTEAFF.

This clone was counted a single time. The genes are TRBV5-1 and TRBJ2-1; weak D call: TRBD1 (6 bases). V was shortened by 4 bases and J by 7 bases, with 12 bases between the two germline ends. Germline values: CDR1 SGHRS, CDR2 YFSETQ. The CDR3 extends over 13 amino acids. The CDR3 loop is CASSENRDNEQFF. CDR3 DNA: TGCGCCAGCAGCGAAAACAGGGATAATGAGCAGTTCTTC.

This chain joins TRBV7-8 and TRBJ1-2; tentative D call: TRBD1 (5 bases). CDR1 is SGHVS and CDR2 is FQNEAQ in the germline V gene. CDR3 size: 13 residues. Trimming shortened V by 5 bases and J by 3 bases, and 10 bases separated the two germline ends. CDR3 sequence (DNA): TGTGCCAGCAGCGCGGGGGTGGACTATGGCTACACCTTC. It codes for CASSAGVDYGYTF. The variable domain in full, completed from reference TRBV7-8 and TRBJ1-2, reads GAGVSQSPRYKVAKRGQDVALRCDPISGHVSLFWYQQALGQGPEFLTYFQNEAQLDKSGLPSDRFFAERPEGSVSTLKIQRTQQEDSAVYLCASSAGVDYGYTFGSGTRLTVV.

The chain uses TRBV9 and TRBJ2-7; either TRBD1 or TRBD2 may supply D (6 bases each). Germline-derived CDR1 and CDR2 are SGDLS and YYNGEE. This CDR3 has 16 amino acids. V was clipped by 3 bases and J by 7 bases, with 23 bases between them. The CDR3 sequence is CASSAQIGAGAGEQYF. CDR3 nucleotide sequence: TGTGCCAGCAGCGCTCAAATCGGTGCAGGGGCGGGAGAGCAGTACTTC.

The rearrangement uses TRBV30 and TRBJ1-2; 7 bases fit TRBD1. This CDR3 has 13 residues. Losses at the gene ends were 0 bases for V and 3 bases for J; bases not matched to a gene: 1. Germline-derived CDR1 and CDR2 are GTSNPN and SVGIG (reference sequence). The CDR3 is CAWSVGQDYGYTF. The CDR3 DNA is TGTGCCTGGAGTGTTGGACAGGACTATGGCTACACCTTC.

The CDR3 is CSARPWDRATGELFF. The CDR3, as DNA: TGCAGCGCAAGACCCTGGGACAGGGCCACCGGGGAGCTGTTTTTT. The chain employs TRBV29-1 and TRBJ2-2; TRBD1 aligns across 9 bases. The CDR3 has 15 residues. Germline V gives CDR1 SQVTM, CDR2 ANQGSEA. The V gene end was trimmed by 7 bases and the J gene end by 4 bases; junction bases not matched to a gene: 10.

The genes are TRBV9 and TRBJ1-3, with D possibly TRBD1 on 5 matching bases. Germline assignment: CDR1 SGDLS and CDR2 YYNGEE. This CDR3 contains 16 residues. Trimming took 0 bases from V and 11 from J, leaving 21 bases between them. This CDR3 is CASSVVGTPTQEPIYF. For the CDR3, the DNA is TGTGCCAGCAGCGTAGTTGGGACTCCGACTCAAGAGCCCATATATTTT.

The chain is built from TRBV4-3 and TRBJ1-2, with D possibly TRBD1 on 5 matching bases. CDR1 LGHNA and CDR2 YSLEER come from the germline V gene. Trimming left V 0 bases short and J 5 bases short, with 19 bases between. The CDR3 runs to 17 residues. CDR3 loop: CASSQDVTDGHYYGYTF. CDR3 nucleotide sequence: TGCGCCAGCAGCCAAGATGTCACAGACGGACATTATTATGGCTACACCTTC.

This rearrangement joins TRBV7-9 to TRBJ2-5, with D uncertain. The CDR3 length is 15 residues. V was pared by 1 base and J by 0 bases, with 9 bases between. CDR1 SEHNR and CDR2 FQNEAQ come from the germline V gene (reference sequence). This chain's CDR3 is CASSLEIEYQETQYF. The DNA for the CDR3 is TGTGCCAGCAGCTTAGAAATCGAGTACCAAGAGACCCAGTACTTC. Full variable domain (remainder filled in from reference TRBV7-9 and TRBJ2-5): DTGVSQNPRHKITKRGQNVTFRCDPISEHNRLYWYRQTLGQGPEFLTYFQNEAQLEKSRLLSDRFSAERPKGSFSTLEIQRTEQGDSAMYLCASSLEIEYQETQYFGPGTRLLVL.

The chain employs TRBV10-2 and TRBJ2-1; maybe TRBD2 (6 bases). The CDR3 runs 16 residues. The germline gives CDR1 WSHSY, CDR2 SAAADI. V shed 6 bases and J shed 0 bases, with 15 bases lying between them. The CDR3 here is CASSIQTSLSYNEQFF. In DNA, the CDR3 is TGCGCCAGCAGCATACAAACTAGCCTCTCCTACAATGAGCAGTTCTTC.

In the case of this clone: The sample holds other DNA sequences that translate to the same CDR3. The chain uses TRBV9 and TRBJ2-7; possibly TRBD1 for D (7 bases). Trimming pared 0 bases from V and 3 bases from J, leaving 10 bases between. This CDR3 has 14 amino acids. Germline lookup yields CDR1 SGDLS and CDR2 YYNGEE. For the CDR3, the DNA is TGTGCCAGCAGCGTAGGCCAGGGGGGCTACGAGCAGTACTTC. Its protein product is CASSVGQGGYEQYF.

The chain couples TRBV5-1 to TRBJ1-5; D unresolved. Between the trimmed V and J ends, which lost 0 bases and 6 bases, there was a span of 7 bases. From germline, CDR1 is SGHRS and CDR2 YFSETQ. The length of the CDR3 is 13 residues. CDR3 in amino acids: CASSLGAGQPQHF. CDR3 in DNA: TGCGCCAGCAGCTTGGGGGCCGGTCAGCCCCAGCATTTT.

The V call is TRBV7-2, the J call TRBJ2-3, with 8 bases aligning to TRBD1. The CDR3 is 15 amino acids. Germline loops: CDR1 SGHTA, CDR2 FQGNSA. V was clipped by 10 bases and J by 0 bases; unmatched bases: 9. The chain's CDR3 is CAIRDRSTSTDTQYF. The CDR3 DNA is TGTGCCATAAGGGACAGGTCAACTAGCACAGATACGCAGTATTTT.

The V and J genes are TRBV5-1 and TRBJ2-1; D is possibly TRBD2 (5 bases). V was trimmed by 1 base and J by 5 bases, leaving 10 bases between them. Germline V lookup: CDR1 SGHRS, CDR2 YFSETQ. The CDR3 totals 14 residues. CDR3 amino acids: CASSLTTGDNEQFF. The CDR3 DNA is TGCGCCAGCAGCTTGACTACCGGGGACAATGAGCAGTTCTTC.

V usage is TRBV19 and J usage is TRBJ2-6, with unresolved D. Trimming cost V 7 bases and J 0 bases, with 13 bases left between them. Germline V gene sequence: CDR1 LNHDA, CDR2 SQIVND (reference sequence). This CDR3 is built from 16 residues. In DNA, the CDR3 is TGTGCCAGTAAGGTTGGTGGAAGCTCTGGGGCCAACGTCCTGACTTTC. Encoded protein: CASKVGGSSGANVLTF.

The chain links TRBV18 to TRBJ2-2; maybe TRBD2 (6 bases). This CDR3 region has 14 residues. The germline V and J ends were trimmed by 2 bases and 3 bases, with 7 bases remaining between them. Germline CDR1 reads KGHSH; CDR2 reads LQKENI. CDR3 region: CASSPERDTGELFF. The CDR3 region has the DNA TGTGCCAGCTCACCAGAGCGGGACACCGGGGAGCTGTTTTTT.

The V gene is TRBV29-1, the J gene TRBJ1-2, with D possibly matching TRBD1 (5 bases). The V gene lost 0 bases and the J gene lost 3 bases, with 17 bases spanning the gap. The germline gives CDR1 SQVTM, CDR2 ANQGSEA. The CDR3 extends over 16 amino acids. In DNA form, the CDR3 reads TGCAGCGTTGAAGATTTCGCTGCTCGGGGGGACTATGGCTACACCTTC. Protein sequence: CSVEDFAARGDYGYTF.

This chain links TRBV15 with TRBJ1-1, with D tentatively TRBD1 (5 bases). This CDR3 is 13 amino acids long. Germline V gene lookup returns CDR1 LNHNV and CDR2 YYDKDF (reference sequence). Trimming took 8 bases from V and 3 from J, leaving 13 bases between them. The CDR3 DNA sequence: TGTGCCACCGTGCAGCAGGGATACACTGAAGCTTTCTTT. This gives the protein CATVQQGYTEAFF.

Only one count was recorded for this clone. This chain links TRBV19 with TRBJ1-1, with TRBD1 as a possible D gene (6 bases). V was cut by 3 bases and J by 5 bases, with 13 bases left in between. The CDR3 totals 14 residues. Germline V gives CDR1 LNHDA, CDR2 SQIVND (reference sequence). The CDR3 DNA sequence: TGTGCCAGTAGTATTGGGGGCGTGGGGACTGAAGCTTTCTTT. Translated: CASSIGGVGTEAFF.

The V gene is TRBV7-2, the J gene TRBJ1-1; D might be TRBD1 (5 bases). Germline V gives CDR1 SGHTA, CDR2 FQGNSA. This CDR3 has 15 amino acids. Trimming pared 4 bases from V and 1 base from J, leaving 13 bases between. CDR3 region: CASSSQLQANTEAFF. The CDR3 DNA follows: TGTGCCAGCAGCTCTCAACTACAGGCGAACACTGAAGCTTTCTTT.